Listed below are T cell receptor beta chains from one sample, sequenced in a study of CD8+CD57+ T cells in acquired aplastic anemia. In TCRdb, the reads were re-called with MiXCR into one record per CDR3 protein. The sample holds a few hundred thousand distinct CDR3 sequences, roughly 82% seen once. The sample comprised sorted CD4+, CD8+, or CD8+CD57+ T cells (not recorded which) from PBMCs. These TCRs come from a human donor with aplastic anemia. The conserved cysteine and the conserved F or W are not part of the CDR3 here.

TRBJ1-2 | TRBV11-2 | ASSPDQGAVTT
TRBJ2-7 | TRBV15 | ATSREGTGGQY
TRBJ1-6 | TRBV6-6 | ASSLGQVNSPLH
TRBJ2-6 | TRBV7-6 | ASSLGRVHSGDDVLT
TRBJ2-6 | TRBV7-2 | SSSFEGSYGANVLT
TRBJ2-3 | TRBV7-8 | ASRLAGGPETQ
TRBJ2-5 | TRBV7-3 | ASSRGKGQETQY
TRBJ1-2 | TRBV15 | ASSTRDNGLDYGYT
TRBJ2-5 | TRBV10-1 | ASSQPGQSQETQY
TRBJ2-7 | TRBV20-1 | SATRQGAGYEQY
TRBJ1-3 | TRBV9 | ASSQGTARNKPH
TRBJ2-6 | TRBV15 | ATSRGGEANVLT
TRBJ2-1 | TRBV2 | ASSELRLAGGGEQF
TRBJ2-5 | TRBV7-9 | ASSLGAYEQYFW
TRBJ2-5 | TRBV11-3 | ASSSGGGTKETQY
TRBJ1-1 | TRBV7-8 | ASGDGGTDTQESF
TRBJ2-7 | TRBV7-2 | ASSPGHSYEQY
TRBJ2-3 | TRBV2 | ASSGTLSTDTQY
TRBJ1-6 | TRBV7-2 | ASSFHPDGTALLH
TRBJ2-3 | TRBV9 | ASSVAGGPDTEH
TRBJ1-2 | TRBV2 | ASSVGGTGVNYGDT
TRBJ2-6 | TRBV5-6 | ASSPVDVPSGANVLT
TRBJ2-2 | TRBV7-9 | ASSGLAGSTCEQF
TRBJ1-2 | TRBV2 | ASSDEADRGYT
TRBJ2-7 | TRBV5-5 | ASGLGCEQY
TRBJ1-2 | TRBV10-2 | ASSESTGIYGYT
TRBJ2-1 | TRBV10-2 | ASSPDRRDEQF
TRBJ1-4 | TRBV20-1 | SARGEDSYDEKLV
TRBJ2-5 | TRBV5-6 | AGNVGRETQY
TRBJ2-7 | TRBV13 | ASSLEGTDEQY
TRBJ2-1 | TRBV7-8 | ASSAGQGKDEQF
TRBJ2-5 | TRBV7-9 | ATSRGCSQGAKY
TRBJ2-5 | TRBV11-3 | ARSLDRTAQY
TRBJ1-2 | TRBV7-3 | ASRRQANALVHCYT
TRBJ2-3 | TRBV14 | ASSVTGGCGDTQY
TRBJ2-1 | TRBV2 | ASGVGGTDTQHF
TRBJ2-3 | TRBV7-8 | ASSSAEGEEYNE
TRBJ1-2 | TRBV6-5 | ASSRLGTGTNNYGYT
TRBJ1-5 | TRBV9 | ASSVSPREYTKQPQH
TRBJ2-5 | TRBV7-7 | ASSEGSGQENQY
TRBJ2-1 | TRBV2 | ASRQGGGNGQYVQF
TRBJ2-5 | TRBV11-3 | ASSLYLTGGETQY
TRBJ1-4 | TRBV12-3/TRBV12-4 | ASSRSSGEQINEKLF
TRBJ1-2 | TRBV7-3 | ASSLNPDLYT
TRBJ2-4 | TRBV12-3/TRBV12-4 | ASSSDVTQGGKNIQY
TRBJ2-2 | TRBV4-1 | ASSHQPEGSGELF
TRBJ2-2 | TRBV3-1 | ASSASSDGELF
TRBJ2-5 | TRBV15 | ATSRGSEQESLD